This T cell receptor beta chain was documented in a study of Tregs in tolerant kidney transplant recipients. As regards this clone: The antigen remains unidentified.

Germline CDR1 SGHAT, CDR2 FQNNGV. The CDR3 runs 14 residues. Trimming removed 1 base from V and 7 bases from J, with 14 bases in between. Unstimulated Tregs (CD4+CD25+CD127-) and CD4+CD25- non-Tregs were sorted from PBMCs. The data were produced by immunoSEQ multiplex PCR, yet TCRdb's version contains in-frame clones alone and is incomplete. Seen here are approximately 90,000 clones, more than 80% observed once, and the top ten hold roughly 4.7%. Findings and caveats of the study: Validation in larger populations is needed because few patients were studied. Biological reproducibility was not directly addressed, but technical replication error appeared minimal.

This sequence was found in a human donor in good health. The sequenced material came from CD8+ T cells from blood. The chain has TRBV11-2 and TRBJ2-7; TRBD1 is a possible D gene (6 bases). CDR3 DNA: TGTGCCAGCAGCTTAGTGACAGGCCACGGGGAGCAGTACTTC. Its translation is CASSLVTGHGEQYF. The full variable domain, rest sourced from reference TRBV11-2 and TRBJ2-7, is EAGVAQSPRYKIIEKRQSVAFWCNPISGHATLYWYQQILGQGPKLLIQFQNNGVVDDSQLPKDRFSAERLKGVDSTLKIQPAKLEDSAVYLCASSLVTGHGEQYFGPGTRLTVT.